These 19 T cell receptor beta chains came from one sample sequenced in a study of blood T cell repertoires in COVID-19. Sequencing was performed with immunoSEQ multiplex PCR; in TCRdb, only in-frame clones are kept and a portion is missing. The table shows a few hundred thousand clones, with approximately 85% occurring only once. Source material: PBMCs or T cells enriched from blood (not recorded which). The receptors shown here come from a woman between 50 and 59 years old who had recovered from COVID-19.

The chain is built from TRBV5-4 and TRBJ2-3; TRBD1 matches at 9 bases. With V trimmed by 4 bases and J by 2 bases, 8 bases remained unmatched. Germline CDR1 reads SGHNT; CDR2 reads YYREEE (reference sequence). The CDR3 spans 16 residues. DNA of the CDR3: TGTGCCAGCAGCACCTCCGGACAGGGGACCACAGATACGCAGTATTTT. This translates into CASSTSGQGTTDTQYF.

The gene calls are TRBV18 and TRBJ2-1, with D maybe TRBD1 (6 bases). V lost 5 bases and J 0 bases, leaving 8 bases between the germline ends. CDR3 length: 14 residues. Germline CDR1 reads KGHSH; CDR2 reads LQKENI. DNA of the CDR3: TGTGCCAGCTCAACAGGGAGCTCCTACAATGAGCAGTTCTTC. This translates into CASSTGSSYNEQFF.

Here the CDR3 reads CASSFTVAGGSTDTQYF. Written as DNA, the CDR3 is TGCGCCAGCAGCTTCACAGTAGCGGGAGGGAGCACAGATACGCAGTATTTT. V gene TRBV5-1 combines with J gene TRBJ2-3, with 11 positions matching TRBD2. Losses at the gene ends were 2 bases for V and 0 bases for J; bases not matched to a gene: 5. Germline V gene data show CDR1 as SGHRS and CDR2 as YFSETQ. The CDR3 spans 17 residues. The entire variable domain, with the rest obtained from reference TRBV5-1 and TRBJ2-3, is as follows: KAGVTQTPRYLIKTRGQQVTLSCSPISGHRSVSWYQQTPGQGLQFLFEYFSETQRNKGNFPGRFSGRQFSNSRSEMNVSTLELGDSALYLCASSFTVAGGSTDTQYFGPGTRLTVL.

J is TRBJ2-4 and V is TRBV2; TRBD2 matches 11 bases. V gave up 1 base and J gave up 0 bases; unmatched junction bases: 5. The germline V gene has CDR1 SNHLY and CDR2 FYNNEI. This CDR3 contains 18 residues. CDR3 residues: CASSEGPGLAVAKNIQYF. DNA for the CDR3: TGTGCCAGCAGTGAAGGCCCGGGACTAGCGGTAGCCAAAAACATTCAGTACTTC.

This clone was counted a few times. The chain has TRBV4-2 and TRBJ1-1; D remains unclear. V lost 3 bases and J 2 bases, leaving 7 bases between the germline ends. The CDR3 has 13 residues. CDR1 LGHNA and CDR2 YNFKEQ come from the germline V gene. CDR3 in DNA: TGTGCCAGCAGCCAGCAGCGAAACACTGAAGCTTTCTTT. It codes for CASSQQRNTEAFF.

This rearrangement joins TRBV19 to TRBJ1-3, with 7 positions matching TRBD1. CDR1 LNHDA and CDR2 SQIVND come from the germline V gene (reference sequence). CDR3 size: 15 residues. V was clipped by 5 bases and J by 1 base; unmatched bases: 5. The CDR3 reads CASSPGTESGNTIYF. The CDR3 region has the DNA TGTGCCAGTAGTCCCGGGACAGAATCTGGAAACACCATATATTTT.

This chain links TRBV28 with TRBJ1-2, with D possibly TRBD1 on 5 matching bases. Trimming shortened V by 6 bases and J by 5 bases, and 19 bases separated the two germline ends. The CDR3 extends over 15 amino acids. Germline CDR1 MDHEN, CDR2 SYDVKM. CDR3 nucleotides: TGTGCCAGCAGCCCCCGGGGAGGGGTTAATTATGGCTACACCTTC. It specifies CASSPRGGVNYGYTF.

The J gene is TRBJ1-5, the V gene TRBV18, with 9 bases aligning to TRBD1. V shed 0 bases and J 7 bases; nucleotides not matched to a gene: 7. This CDR3 contains 16 residues. Germline V gene lookup returns CDR1 KGHSH and CDR2 LQKENI. CDR3 sequence: CASSPPRDRVNQPQHF. CDR3 DNA: TGTGCCAGCTCACCACCCCGGGACAGGGTCAACCAGCCCCAGCATTTT.

The chain links TRBV19 to TRBJ2-5; possibly TRBD2 for D (5 bases). V lost 2 bases and J lost 3, with 19 bases in between. This CDR3 contains 17 residues. Germline CDR1 and CDR2: LNHDA and SQIVND (reference sequence). This chain's CDR3 is CASSIFFSVGEKETQYF. Here the CDR3 DNA reads TGTGCCAGTAGTATATTTTTCTCTGTCGGGGAGAAAGAGACCCAGTACTTC.

The V and J genes are TRBV19 and TRBJ2-7; possibly TRBD2 for D (6 bases). CDR3 length equals 15 residues. Germline CDR1 LNHDA, CDR2 SQIVND (reference sequence). V shed 1 base and J shed 4 bases, with 14 bases lying between them. The CDR3 protein is CASSIGPPGLYEQYF. The DNA for the CDR3 is TGTGCCAGTAGTATAGGACCCCCGGGACTTTACGAGCAGTACTTC.

The chain joins TRBV5-1 to TRBJ2-5, with TRBD2 matching over 7 bases. This CDR3 spans 13 amino acids. V was clipped by 4 bases and J by 3 bases; unmatched bases: 3. In germline, CDR1 is SGHRS, CDR2 YFSETQ. The CDR3 DNA sequence: TGCGCCAGCAGCACTCTAGCGGAAGAGACCCAGTACTTC. This translates into CASSTLAEETQYF.

V gene TRBV12-3 or TRBV12-4 combines with J gene TRBJ2-5, with TRBD1 as a possible D gene (6 bases). V was shortened by 5 bases and J by 5 bases, with 9 bases between the two germline ends. The CDR3 loop spans 12 amino acids. The CDR3 nucleotides are TGTGCCAGCAGTGACAGGACCGAGACCCAGTACTTC. Translated, it gives CASSDRTETQYF.

The chain recombines TRBV3-1 (or the pseudogene TRBV3-2) with TRBJ2-7; the match to TRBD2 covers 7 bases. Trimming took 4 bases from V and 3 from J; bases not matched to a gene: 15. Looked up from germline, CDR1 is LGHDT and CDR2 is YNNKEL (reference sequence). This CDR3 is 17 amino acids long. The DNA for the CDR3 is TGTGCCAGCAGCCCGTCTTTAAGTGGCGGGGGTTACTACGAGCAGTACTTC. It yields the protein CASSPSLSGGGYYEQYF.

This clone was seen many times. Distinct nucleotide sequences in the sample also encode this CDR3. The chain carries TRBV19 and TRBJ1-2; D call uncertain. CDR1 and CDR2 (germline): LNHDA, SQIVND (reference sequence). V was shortened by 1 base and J by 1 base, with 7 bases between the two germline ends. The CDR3 covers 14 residues. This chain's CDR3 is CASSIGGFNYGYTF. The CDR3 bases are TGTGCCAGTAGTATAGGAGGCTTTAACTATGGCTACACCTTC.

As concerns this clone: The sample holds other DNA sequences that translate to the same CDR3. This chain uses TRBV5-1 with TRBJ2-2; 8 nucleotides align to TRBD1. The germline V gene encodes CDR1 SGHRS and CDR2 YFSETQ. The V and J ends lost 0 bases and 3 bases, in that order; junction bases with no gene match: 10. This CDR3 is built from 18 residues. The CDR3 region is CASSLAGGDRGDTGELFF. The CDR3 DNA reads as TGCGCCAGCAGCTTGGCAGGGGGAGACAGGGGTGACACCGGGGAGCTGTTTTTT.

This clone was seen a handful of times. In the same sample, other DNA sequences code for this CDR3. The chain carries TRBV11-2 and TRBJ2-5, with D possibly being TRBD1 (7 bases). Trimming shortened V by 4 bases and J by 5 bases, and 8 bases separated the two germline ends. Per the germline V gene, CDR1 is SGHAT and CDR2 is FQNNGV. This CDR3 spans 12 amino acids. CDR3 in DNA: TGTGCCAGCAGCTCAGGGGGGGAGACCCAGTACTTC. This encodes CASSSGGETQYF.

The chain is built from TRBV18 and TRBJ1-4, with D possibly matching TRBD1 (5 bases). Germline V gene data show CDR1 as KGHSH and CDR2 as LQKENI. The CDR3 extends over 14 amino acids. Trimming stripped 3 bases from V and 8 bases from J, with 13 bases between. DNA for the CDR3: TGTGCCAGCTCACCTACCCCTTCAGGGGAAAAACTGTTTTTT. This codes for CASSPTPSGEKLFF.

The rearrangement links TRBV28 to TRBJ2-7; possible D gene TRBD1, 5 bases. The CDR3 has 13 residues. The germline V gene has CDR1 MDHEN and CDR2 SYDVKM. Trimming removed 2 bases from V and 1 base from J, with 6 bases in between. The CDR3 nucleotides are TGTGCCAGCAGTTTAGCAGGGTCCTACGAGCAGTACTTC. Protein sequence: CASSLAGSYEQYF.

This clone was detected only once. The chain combines TRBV27 with TRBJ1-5; D is uncertain. CDR1 and CDR2 from the germline V gene are MNHEY and SMNVEV (reference sequence). V was pared by 6 bases and J by 3 bases, with 18 bases between. This CDR3 has 16 residues. As DNA, the CDR3 is TGTGCCAGCAGATTCAATGGAGGGTCGGTCAATCAGCCCCAGCATTTT. This gives the protein CASRFNGGSVNQPQHF.